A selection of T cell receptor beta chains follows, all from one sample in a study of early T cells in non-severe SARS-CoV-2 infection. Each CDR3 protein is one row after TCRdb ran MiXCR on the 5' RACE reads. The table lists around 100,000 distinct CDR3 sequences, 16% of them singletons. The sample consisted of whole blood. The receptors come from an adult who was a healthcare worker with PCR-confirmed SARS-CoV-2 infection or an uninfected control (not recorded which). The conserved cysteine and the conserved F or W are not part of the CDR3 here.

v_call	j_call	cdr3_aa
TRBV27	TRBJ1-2	ASRQDLGYGYT
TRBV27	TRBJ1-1	ASSLFFREGRPEAF
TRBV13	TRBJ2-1	ASSLHPLGTSGNNEQF
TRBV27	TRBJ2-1	ASSLSPISGSKPYNEQF
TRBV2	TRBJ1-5	ASSDREGNQPQH
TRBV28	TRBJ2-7	ASSLNGHGYEQY
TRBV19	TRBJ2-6	ASSIDGTVSSGANVLT
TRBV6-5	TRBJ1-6	ASSFRDRPQNSPLH
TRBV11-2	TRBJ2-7	ASSLGTVNYEQY
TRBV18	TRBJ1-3	ASSLKSGGATGNTIY
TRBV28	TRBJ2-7	ASSRTPSGDSYEQY
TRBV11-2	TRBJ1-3	ASSLDRVSGNTIY
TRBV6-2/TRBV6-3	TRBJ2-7	ASSYSRYTGGYYEQY
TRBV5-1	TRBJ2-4	ASSVPGQGGGT
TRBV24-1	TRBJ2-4	ATSDTGGTKNIQY
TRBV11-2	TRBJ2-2	ASSSRLASNTGELF
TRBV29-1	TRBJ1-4	SVVGYGTGNEKLF
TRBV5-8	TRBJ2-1	ASRRQGASYNEQF
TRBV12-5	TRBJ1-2	ASGLMGAGYGYT
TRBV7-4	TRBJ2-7	ASSFGPRYEQY
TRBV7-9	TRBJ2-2	ASSSRTETNTGELF
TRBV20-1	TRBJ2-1	SASRGVVPYNEQF
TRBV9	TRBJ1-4	ASSVAPVNEKLF